The 13 T cell receptor beta chains presented below share a single source sample, sequenced in a study of blood T cell repertoires in COVID-19. The assay was immunoSEQ multiplex PCR, and TCRdb's table has in-frame clones only and misses some. The sample records roughly 200,000 clones, around 90% being singletons. Material for sequencing was peripheral blood. The receptors derive from a man aged 35 to 55 with acute or convalescent COVID-19.

V is TRBV2 and J is TRBJ2-7, with TRBD2 as a possible D gene (7 bases). Germline assignment: CDR1 SNHLY and CDR2 FYNNEI. Deletions cut 5 bases from V and 4 bases from J, with 21 bases between. The CDR3 is made up of 16 amino acids. The CDR3 sequence is CASSPLDGGLKYEQYF. DNA of the CDR3: TGTGCCAGCAGTCCTTTAGACGGGGGGCTGAAATACGAGCAGTACTTC.

This clone was seen just once. One end of the junction fails to match germline, which may point to a read error. This chain connects TRBV7-9 to TRBJ2-7; 7 bases match TRBD1. Germline V gene data show CDR1 as SEHNR and CDR2 as FQNEAQ (reference sequence). The CDR3 loop spans 11 amino acids. CDR3: CASSQDRVKDF. CDR3 bases: TGTGCCAGCAGCCAAGACAGGGTCAAGGACTTC. Looking up the rest from reference TRBV7-9 and TRBJ2-7 gives the full variable domain: DTGVSQNPRHKITKRGQNVTFRCDPISEHNRLYWYRQTLGQGPEFLTYFQNEAQLEKSRLLSDRFSAERPKGSFSTLEIQRTEQGDSAMYLCASSQDRVKDFGPGTRLTVT.

This chain connects TRBV13 to TRBJ1-2, with TRBD1 matching 10 bases. V was clipped by 5 bases and J by 3 bases; unmatched bases: 6. Germline CDR1 is PRHDT and CDR2 is FYEKMQ (reference sequence). This CDR3 has 15 amino acids. CDR3 coding DNA: TGTGCCAGCAGCCAGGGACAGGGGTCATACTATGGCTACACCTTC. As protein: CASSQGQGSYYGYTF.

This clone was observed once. The V and J genes are TRBV7-9 and TRBJ2-3; 11 positions agree with TRBD2. The ends lost 6 bases at V and 4 bases at J; junction bases unmatched: 6. Germline CDR1 SEHNR, CDR2 FQNEAQ (reference sequence). The CDR3 is 15 residues long. The chain's CDR3 is CASRPSGGLSDTQYF. The CDR3 DNA reads TGTGCCAGCAGACCTAGCGGGGGGCTATCAGATACGCAGTATTTT.

The CDR3: CASSTGRGSGNTIYF. The CDR3 coding sequence is TGTGCCAGCAGTACGGGTAGAGGCTCTGGAAACACCATATATTTT. V gene TRBV6-5 combines with J gene TRBJ1-3; D gene uncertain. Per the germline V gene, CDR1 is MNHEY and CDR2 is SVGAGI. V was trimmed by 5 bases and J by 0 bases, leaving 11 bases between them. This CDR3 is built from 15 residues.

The chain carries TRBV6-5 and TRBJ1-1; TRBD1 matches at 7 bases. Germline CDR1 MNHEY, CDR2 SVGAGI. The J segment lost 5 bases and the V segment lost 5 bases, leaving 5 bases of the junction unmatched. This CDR3 spans 13 amino acids. The CDR3 spells CASSLTGETEAFF. The CDR3 DNA is TGTGCCAGCAGTCTAACAGGGGAGACTGAAGCTTTCTTT.

This CDR3 is CASSLGPGGINQPQHF. The CDR3 bases are TGCGCCAGCAGCTTGGGCCCGGGGGGAATCAATCAGCCCCAGCATTTT. The V call is TRBV5-1, the J call TRBJ1-5; tentative D call: TRBD1 (5 bases). This CDR3 contains 16 residues. The ends were cut back, 0 bases at V and 3 bases at J, with 13 bases in the middle. The germline V gene has CDR1 SGHRS and CDR2 YFSETQ.

The V gene is TRBV12-2, the J gene TRBJ2-1; the D call of TRBD1 is as the table states it, not checked on the DNA. TRBV12-2 is described as a pseudogene. The CDR3 is 17 amino acids. CDR3 coding DNA: TGTGCAAGTCGCTTATGGAGCGATGGGGCTTACTACAATGAGCAGTTCTTC. Its translation: CASRLWSDGAYYNEQFF.

V is TRBV6-2 or TRBV6-3 and J is TRBJ2-2; D is unresolved. V dropped 4 bases and J dropped 8 bases, with 11 bases sitting between them. The CDR3 length is 13 residues. Germline lookup yields CDR1 MNHEY and CDR2 SVGEGT. CDR3: CASSLAAWGELFF. The CDR3 region has the DNA TGTGCCAGCAGTTTGGCCGCATGGGGGGAGCTGTTTTTT.

The rearrangement joins TRBV21-1 to TRBJ1-1; the table's D call TRBD1 went unverified against the DNA. TRBV21-1 is termed a pseudogene. The CDR3 has 20 amino acids. The CDR3 loop is CASSKAPGFGTGEGLTEAFF. The CDR3 DNA reads as TGTGCCAGCAGCAAAGCTCCAGGGTTCGGGACAGGGGAAGGTCTCACTGAAGCTTTCTTT.

This clone was recorded once. The genes are TRBV13 and TRBJ1-6, with 9 nucleotides matching TRBD1. The junction had 3 bases not matched to a gene; V was cut back by 4 bases and J by 8 bases. Germline assignment: CDR1 PRHDT and CDR2 FYEKMQ (reference sequence). The CDR3 sequence is 14 residues long. CDR3 region: CASSSRDRDSPLHF. Here the CDR3 DNA reads TGTGCCAGCAGCTCTCGGGACAGGGATTCACCCCTCCACTTT.

This clone was seen a handful of times. The genes are TRBV7-9 and TRBJ2-1; the D is unclear. V lost 7 bases, J lost 2 bases, and 18 bases lay in between. Looked up from germline, CDR1 is SEHNR and CDR2 is FQNEAQ (reference sequence). There are 16 residues in the CDR3. The chain's CDR3 is CASTPRSGLTYNEQFF. The DNA of the CDR3 is TGTGCCAGCACCCCTCGGTCCGGTCTGACCTACAATGAGCAGTTCTTC. The complete variable domain, with remaining parts taken from reference TRBV7-9 and TRBJ2-1, reads DTGVSQNPRHKITKRGQNVTFRCDPISEHNRLYWYRQTLGQGPEFLTYFQNEAQLEKSRLLSDRFSAERPKGSFSTLEIQRTEQGDSAMYLCASTPRSGLTYNEQFFGPGTRLTVL.

The rearrangement uses TRBV7-2 and TRBJ2-7, with a weak D call TRBD2 (10 bases). CDR3 length: 14 residues. CDR1 and CDR2 from the germline V gene are SGHTA and FQGNSA. V was clipped by 7 bases and J by 6 bases, with 19 bases between them. The CDR3 region has the DNA TGTGCCAGCACCCCTAGCGGGGGACAGGGCGAGCAGTACTTC. Its protein product is CASTPSGGQGEQYF.